This record covers a single T cell receptor (beta chain). The sample comes from a study of blood T cell repertoires in COVID-19. Overall study: There were acute and convalescent COVID-19 samples, and they came from the United States, Italy and Spain. Sample material is recorded as cDNA or gDNA derived from T cells, B-cell-depleted T cells, or PBMCs.

Original handling: Counts of nucleated cells, estimated from reference gene primer amplification, were obtained. Repertoires were generated with immunoSEQ multiplex PCR, while TCRdb's copy carries only in-frame clones and drops some. The V and J calls and clone size come from that table; D and trimming were worked out from the DNA. The sample lists more than 95,000 clones, about 83% occurring once. Source material: peripheral blood. This clonotype was sampled from a man between 60 and 70 years old with acute or convalescent COVID-19.

CDR3 in DNA: TGTGCCAGCAGCTTAATTATTGCAGGGAACACTGAAGCTTTCTTT. Residues: CASSLIIAGNTEAFF. This chain connects TRBV7-9 to TRBJ1-1; D gene uncertain. The germline V gene has CDR1 SEHNR and CDR2 FQNEAQ (reference sequence). Trimming left V 2 bases short and J 1 base short, with 11 bases between. The CDR3 consists of 15 residues.